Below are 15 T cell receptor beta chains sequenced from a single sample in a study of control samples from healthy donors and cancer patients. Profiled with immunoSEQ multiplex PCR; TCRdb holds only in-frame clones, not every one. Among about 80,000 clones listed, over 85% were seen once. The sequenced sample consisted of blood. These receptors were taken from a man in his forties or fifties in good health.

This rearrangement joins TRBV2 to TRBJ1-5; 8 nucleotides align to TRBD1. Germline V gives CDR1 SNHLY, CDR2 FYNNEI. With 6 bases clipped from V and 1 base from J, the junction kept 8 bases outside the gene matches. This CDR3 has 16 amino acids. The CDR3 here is CASSLNRGRSNQPQHF. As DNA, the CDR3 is TGTGCCAGCAGCCTCAACAGGGGGAGAAGCAATCAGCCCCAGCATTTT.

The CDR3 coding sequence is TGTGCCAGCAGCGTAATGGCGGGGGGGTACCAAGAGACCCAGTACTTC. Encoded protein: CASSVMAGGYQETQYF. This rearrangement joins TRBV9 to TRBJ2-5; 9 positions match TRBD2. Germline CDR1 SGDLS, CDR2 YYNGEE. The CDR3 loop spans 16 amino acids. V lost 1 base to trimming and J lost 0 bases; unmatched junction nucleotides: 4.

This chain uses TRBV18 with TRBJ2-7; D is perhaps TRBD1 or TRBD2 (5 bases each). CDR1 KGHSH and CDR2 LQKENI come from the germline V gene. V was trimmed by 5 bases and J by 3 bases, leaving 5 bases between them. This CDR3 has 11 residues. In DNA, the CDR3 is TGTGCCAGCTCAGGGGGCTACGAGCAGTACTTC. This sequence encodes CASSGGYEQYF.

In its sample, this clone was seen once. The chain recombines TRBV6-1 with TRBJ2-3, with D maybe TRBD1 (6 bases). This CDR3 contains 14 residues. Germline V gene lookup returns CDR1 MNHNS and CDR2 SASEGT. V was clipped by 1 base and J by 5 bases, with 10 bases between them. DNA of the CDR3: TGTGCCAGCAGTGAAGTGGCAGGGGTAGATACGCAGTATTTT. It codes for CASSEVAGVDTQYF.

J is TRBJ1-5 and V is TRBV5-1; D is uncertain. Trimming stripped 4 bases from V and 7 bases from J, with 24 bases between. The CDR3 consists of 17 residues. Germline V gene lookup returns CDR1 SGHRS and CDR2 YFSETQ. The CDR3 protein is CASSPLPLTSARQPQHF. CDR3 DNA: TGCGCCAGCAGCCCCCTACCTTTGACTTCAGCGCGACAGCCCCAGCATTTT.

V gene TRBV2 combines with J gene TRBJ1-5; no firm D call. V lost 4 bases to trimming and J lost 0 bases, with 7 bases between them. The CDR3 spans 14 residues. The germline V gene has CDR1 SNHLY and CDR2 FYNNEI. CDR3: CASSVWDSNQPQHF. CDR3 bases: TGTGCCAGCAGTGTGTGGGATAGCAATCAGCCCCAGCATTTT.

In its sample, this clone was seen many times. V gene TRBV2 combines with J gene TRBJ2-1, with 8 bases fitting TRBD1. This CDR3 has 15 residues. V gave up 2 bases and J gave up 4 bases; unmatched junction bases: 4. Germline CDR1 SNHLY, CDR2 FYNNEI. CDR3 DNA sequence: TGTGCCAGCAGTGAACAGGGGACAGGTTACAATGAGCAGTTCTTC. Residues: CASSEQGTGYNEQFF.

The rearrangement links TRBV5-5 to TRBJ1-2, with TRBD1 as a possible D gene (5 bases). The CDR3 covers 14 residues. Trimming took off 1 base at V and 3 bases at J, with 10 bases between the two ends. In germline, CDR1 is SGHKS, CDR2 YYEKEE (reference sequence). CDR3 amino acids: CASSLNQGDYGYTF. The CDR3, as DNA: TGTGCCAGCAGCTTGAACCAGGGTGACTATGGCTACACCTTC.

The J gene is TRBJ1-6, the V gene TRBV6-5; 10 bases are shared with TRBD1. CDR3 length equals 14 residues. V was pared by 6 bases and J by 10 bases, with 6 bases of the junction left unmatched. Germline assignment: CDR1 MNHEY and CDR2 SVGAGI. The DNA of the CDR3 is TGTGCCAGCAGCTGGACAGGGGGAGGGTCACCCCTCCACTTT. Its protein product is CASSWTGGGSPLHF.

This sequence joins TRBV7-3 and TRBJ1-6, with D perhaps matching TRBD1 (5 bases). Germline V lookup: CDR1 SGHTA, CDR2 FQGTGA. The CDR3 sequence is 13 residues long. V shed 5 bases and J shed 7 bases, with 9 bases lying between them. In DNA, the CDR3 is TGTGCCAGCAGCACTGACAGAAATTCACCCCTCCACTTT. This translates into CASSTDRNSPLHF.

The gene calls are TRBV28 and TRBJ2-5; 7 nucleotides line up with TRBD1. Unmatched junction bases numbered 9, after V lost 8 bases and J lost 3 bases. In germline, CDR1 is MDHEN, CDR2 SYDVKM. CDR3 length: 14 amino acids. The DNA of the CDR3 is TGTGCCAGCTCTTCAGGGGGAGCGAAAGAGACCCAGTACTTC. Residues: CASSSGGAKETQYF.

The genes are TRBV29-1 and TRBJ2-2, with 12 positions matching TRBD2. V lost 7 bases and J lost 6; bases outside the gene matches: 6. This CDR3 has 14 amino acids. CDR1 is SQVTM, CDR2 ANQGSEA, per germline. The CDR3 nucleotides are TGCAGCGGTGCTAGCGGGGGGGCCTCCGGGGAGCTGTTTTTT. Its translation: CSGASGGASGELFF.

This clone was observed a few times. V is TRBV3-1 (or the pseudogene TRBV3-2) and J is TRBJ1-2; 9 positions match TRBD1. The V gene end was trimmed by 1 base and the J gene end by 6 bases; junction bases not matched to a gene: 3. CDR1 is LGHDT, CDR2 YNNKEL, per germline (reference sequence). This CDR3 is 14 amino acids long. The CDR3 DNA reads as TGTGCCAGCAGCCAAGGGAACAGGGGGCATGGCTACACCTTC. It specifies CASSQGNRGHGYTF.

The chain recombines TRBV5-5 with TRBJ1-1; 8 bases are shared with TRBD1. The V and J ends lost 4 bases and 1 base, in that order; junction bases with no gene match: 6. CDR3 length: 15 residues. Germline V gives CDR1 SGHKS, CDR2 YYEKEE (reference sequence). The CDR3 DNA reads TGTGCCAGCAGCCCTTTGGGGACAGGGAACACTGAAGCTTTCTTT. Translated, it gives CASSPLGTGNTEAFF. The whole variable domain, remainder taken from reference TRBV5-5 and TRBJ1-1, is DAGVTQSPTHLIKTRGQQVTLRCSPISGHKSVSWYQQVLGQGPQFIFQYYEKEERGRGNFPDRFSARQFPNYSSELNVNALLLGDSALYLCASSPLGTGNTEAFFGQGTRLTVV.

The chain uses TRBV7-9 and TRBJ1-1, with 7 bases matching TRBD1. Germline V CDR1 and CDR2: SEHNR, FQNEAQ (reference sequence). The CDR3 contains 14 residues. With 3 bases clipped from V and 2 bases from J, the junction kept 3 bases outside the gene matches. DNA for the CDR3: TGTGCCAGCAGCTTCTGGGACAGTAACACTGAAGCTTTCTTT. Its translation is CASSFWDSNTEAFF.